A single sample gave rise to the 14 T cell receptor beta chains below, sequenced in a study of blood T cells in healthy people across ages. For the second PCR, which ran for about 6 to 12 cycles, a sample-barcoded 5' primer and a J-beta primer mix were used. Each CDR3 protein is one row after TCRdb ran MiXCR on the 5' RACE reads. Counted here are approximately 1,000,000 distinct CDR3 sequences, around two fifths occurring once; the ten biggest clones make up about an eighth. The sample taken for sequencing was blood. Receptor source: a man aged 18 to 29 in good health.

The chain uses TRBV4-2 and TRBJ1-1, with TRBD1 matching 7 bases. This CDR3 is built from 15 residues. CDR1 and CDR2 from the germline V gene are LGHNA and YNFKEQ. V lost 2 bases to trimming and J lost 5 bases; unmatched junction nucleotides: 8. CDR3 in amino acids: CASSQQRRGRTEAFF. As DNA, the CDR3 is TGTGCCAGCAGCCAACAAAGGAGGGGGCGGACTGAAGCTTTCTTT.

This rearrangement joins TRBV6-2 or TRBV6-3 to TRBJ2-1, with 12 nucleotides matching TRBD2. Germline V CDR1 and CDR2: MNHEY, SVGEGT. Germline trimming cut 6 bases from V and 1 base from J; bases unmatched to any gene: 7. This CDR3 region has 17 residues. Here the CDR3 DNA reads TGTGCCAGCAGCCTTACTAGCGGGGGGTCTTCCTACAATGAGCAGTTCTTC. Its protein product is CASSLTSGGSSYNEQFF.

This clonotype was counted a few times. The CDR3 region has the DNA TGCAGTGCTAGAGATCTGTATGGTGACAGGGGATGGAGCTCCTATAATTCACCCCTCCACTTT. This translates into CSARDLYGDRGWSSYNSPLHF. The chain joins TRBV20-1 to TRBJ1-6, with TRBD1 identical over 8 bases. V lost 0 bases and J lost 0; bases outside the gene matches: 16. Per the germline V gene, CDR1 is DFQATT and CDR2 is SNEGSKA (reference sequence). The CDR3 is 21 residues long.

The chain recombines TRBV20-1 with TRBJ1-5; tentatively, D is TRBD1 (5 bases). CDR3 size: 13 residues. Trimming shortened V by 4 bases and J by 4 bases, and 11 bases separated the two germline ends. From germline, CDR1 is DFQATT and CDR2 SNEGSKA (reference sequence). The CDR3 here is CSATGSFNQPQHF. The CDR3 nucleotides are TGCAGTGCTACAGGGTCTTTTAATCAGCCCCAGCATTTT.

The V and J genes are TRBV20-1 and TRBJ1-4; D is unclear. V was clipped by 5 bases and J by 6 bases, with 16 bases between them. The CDR3 is 14 amino acids. The germline V gene has CDR1 DFQATT and CDR2 SNEGSKA (reference sequence). The DNA of the CDR3 is TGCAGTGCTGTCCCGAGGGAGCCAGATGAAAAACTGTTTTTT. This codes for CSAVPREPDEKLFF.

This clonotype was recorded only once. The chain recombines TRBV20-1 with TRBJ2-3; the D gene is possibly TRBD2 (6 bases). The CDR3 has 14 residues. V dropped 5 bases and J dropped 0 bases, with 12 bases sitting between them. The germline gives CDR1 DFQATT, CDR2 SNEGSKA (reference sequence). CDR3 residues: CSAGTAFSTDTQYF. The CDR3 DNA reads as TGCAGTGCTGGGACTGCTTTTAGCACAGATACGCAGTATTTT.

Comments on this clonotype: A much larger clone lies one base from this, so it may be a read error. This CDR3 reads CASSVTLQPDTEYF. Written as DNA, the CDR3 is TGTGCCAGCAGTGTGACCCTCCAGCCAGATACGGAGTATTTT. The gene calls are TRBV12-3 or TRBV12-4 and TRBJ2-3; D is uncertain. This CDR3 comprises 14 residues.

Written as DNA, the CDR3 is TGCAGTGCTAGGGCCGCCAGGGGATCCTCACCCCTCCACTTT. Translating gives CSARAARGSSPLHF. This chain connects TRBV20-1 to TRBJ1-6; possibly TRBD1 for D (6 bases). Trimming removed 3 bases from V and 10 bases from J, with 16 bases in between. This CDR3 comprises 14 residues. Germline assignment: CDR1 DFQATT and CDR2 SNEGSKA (reference sequence).

This chain uses TRBV20-1 with TRBJ2-5; the D is unclear. The CDR3 runs 11 residues. Germline CDR1 is DFQATT and CDR2 is SNEGSKA (reference sequence). V lost 2 bases and J 4 bases, leaving 5 bases between the germline ends. CDR3: CSARTGETQYF. As DNA, the CDR3 is TGCAGTGCTAGAACGGGAGAGACCCAGTACTTC.

Comment on this clonotype: This could be a read error, since a much larger clone is one nucleotide away. The chain couples TRBV7-2 to TRBJ2-1, with D perhaps TRBD1 or TRBD2 (5 bases each). The V end was cut by 5 bases, the J end by 5 bases, with 13 bases between. Germline V gene sequence: CDR1 SGHTA, CDR2 FQGNSA. This CDR3 spans 14 amino acids. In DNA, the CDR3 is TGTGCCAGCAGCGTCGGGACGGAGGACAATGAGCAGTTCTTC. This gives the protein CASSVGTEDNEQFF.

This clonotype was seen a handful of times. V gene TRBV14 combines with J gene TRBJ2-3; no clear D gene. Germline-derived CDR1 and CDR2 are SGHDN and FVKESK. The CDR3 extends over 16 amino acids. With 2 bases removed from V and 2 bases from J, the gap between germline ends came to 14 bases. The CDR3 here is CASSQRKNFNTDTQYF. The CDR3 DNA sequence: TGTGCCAGCAGCCAAAGAAAGAACTTTAACACAGATACGCAGTATTTT.

J is TRBJ2-4 and V is TRBV4-3; a possible D gene is TRBD2 (6 bases). The end of the DNA aligns better with TRBJ2-7, so the J call may be wrong. The CDR3 totals 15 residues. Looked up from germline, CDR1 is LGHNA and CDR2 is YSLEER. For the CDR3, the DNA is TGCGCCAGCAGCCACCTACAGGAGGGTGGGTACGAGCAGTACTTC. The encoded protein is CASSHLQEGGYEQYF.

The chain is built from TRBV3-1 and TRBJ2-7; TRBD2 aligns across 11 bases. V dropped 3 bases and J dropped 7; count of bases not matched to a gene: 8. The CDR3 has 15 residues. Germline-derived CDR1 and CDR2 are LGHDT and YNNKEL (reference sequence). The CDR3 region has the DNA TGTGCCAGCAGCCACCTAGCGGGGGGTATGAATGAGCAGTACTTC. This codes for CASSHLAGGMNEQYF.

The chain combines TRBV28 with TRBJ1-1; D is perhaps TRBD1 (6 bases). The CDR3 loop spans 14 amino acids. V was trimmed by 4 bases and J by 1 base, leaving 10 bases between them. The germline CDR1 and CDR2 sequences are MDHEN and SYDVKM. CDR3 amino acids: CASSSAGANTEAFF. The CDR3 nucleotides are TGTGCCAGCAGTTCGGCAGGGGCGAACACTGAAGCTTTCTTT. Filled out from reference TRBV28 and TRBJ1-1, the complete variable domain reads DVKVTQSSRYLVKRTGEKVFLECVQDMDHENMFWYRQDPGLGLRLIYFSYDVKMKEKGDIPEGYSVSREKKERFSLILESASTNQTSMYLCASSSAGANTEAFFGQGTRLTVV.